This TCR beta chain came from a study of shared clonotypes between healthy human individuals. This table comes from immunoSEQ multiplex PCR, and its TCRdb copy is limited to in-frame clones, with some not included. The sample includes 2.3 million or so clones, more than 80% of them seen just once. The sample consisted of naive CD4+ T cells from PBMCs. The subset here: CD45RA+ positively selected. This TCR was sampled from a man in his late teens or twenties in good health. Some clones in this sample may be carry-over from other donors' samples.

The CDR3 loop reads CASSPRGQADSPLHF. Here the CDR3 DNA reads TGTGCCAGCAGCCCACGGGGACAGGCGGATTCACCCCTCCACTTT. V gene TRBV7-9 combines with J gene TRBJ1-6, with 8 bases fitting TRBD1. Per the germline V gene, CDR1 is SEHNR and CDR2 is FQNEAQ (reference sequence). Trimming removed 5 bases from V and 8 bases from J; junction bases left unmatched: 8. The CDR3 length is 15 residues.